This TCR beta chain was sequenced in a study of T cell changes during pregnancy in multiple sclerosis (dated by TCRdb to the late 2010s). Looking at the study overall: The study looked at changes in the T cell repertoire across pregnancy in women with multiple sclerosis.

The library was built by means of the immunoSEQ multiplex PCR assay. In its TCRdb copy, this immuneACCESS table keeps in-frame sequences only and misses some clones. Where compared with another copy, unresolved V genes explain less than half of these, and the others have no known cause. The table for this sample lists 30,000 to 35,000 clones; roughly 91% of them were counted only once. The ten largest clones take up around 8.6% of the sample. This clone qualifies as medium-sized (0.01 to 0.1%). Its antigen has not been determined. No base-level quality is on record; no much larger clone is a single base apart. This TCR was recovered from a female donor with multiple sclerosis, enrolled in a pregnancy study. The specimen comprised CD8+ T cells from peripheral blood mononuclear cells, sampled before pregnancy.

The sequenced DNA: TGTGCCACCAGCAGAGATTTGGGAGCAAGCCAGCCCCAGCATTTT. This encodes CATSRDLGASQPQHF. This sequence uses TRBV15 and TRBJ1-5, with no D gene named confidently. From the cysteine through the phenylalanine, the CDR3 covers 15 amino acids. The entry retains the CDR3 DNA only, 45 bases that are in frame from base 1. V gives up 0 bases and J gives up 7 bases, and the segment between their germline ends measures 13 bases. CDR1 and CDR2 are drawn from the germline V gene (reference sequence): LNHNV, YYDKDF.